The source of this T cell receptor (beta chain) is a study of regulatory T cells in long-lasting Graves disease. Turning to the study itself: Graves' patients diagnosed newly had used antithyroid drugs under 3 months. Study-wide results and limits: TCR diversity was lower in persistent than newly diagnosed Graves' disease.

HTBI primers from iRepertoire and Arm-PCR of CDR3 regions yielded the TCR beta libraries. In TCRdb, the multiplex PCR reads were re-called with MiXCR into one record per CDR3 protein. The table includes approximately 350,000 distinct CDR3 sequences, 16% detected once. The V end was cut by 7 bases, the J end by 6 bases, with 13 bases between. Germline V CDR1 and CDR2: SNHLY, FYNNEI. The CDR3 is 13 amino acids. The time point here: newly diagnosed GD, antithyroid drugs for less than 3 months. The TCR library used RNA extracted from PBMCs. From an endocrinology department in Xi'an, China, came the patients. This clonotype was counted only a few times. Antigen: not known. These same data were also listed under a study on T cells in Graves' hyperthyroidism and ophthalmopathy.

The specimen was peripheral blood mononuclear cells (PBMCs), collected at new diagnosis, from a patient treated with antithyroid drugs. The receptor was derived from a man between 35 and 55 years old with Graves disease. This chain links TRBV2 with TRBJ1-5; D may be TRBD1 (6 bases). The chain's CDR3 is CASMSQGGQPQHF. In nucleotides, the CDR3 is TGTGCCAGCATGTCACAGGGAGGTCAGCCCCAGCATTTT.